The 8 T cell receptor beta chains given below trace back to one sample, sequenced in a study of control samples from healthy donors and cancer patients. Profiled with immunoSEQ multiplex PCR; TCRdb holds only in-frame clones, not every one. Among about 93,000 clones listed, 88% were seen once. Sequencing was done on a sample of blood. The receptors were gathered from an older woman in good health.

This sequence joins TRBV4-3 and TRBJ2-3; a possible D gene is TRBD2 (6 bases). This CDR3 has 16 residues. Germline V gene sequence: CDR1 LGHNA, CDR2 YSLEER. V lost 1 base to trimming and J lost 2 bases, with 13 bases between them. The CDR3 DNA reads TGCGCCAGCAGCCAAGGAAATAGCGGACCCACAGATACGCAGTATTTT. Translation gives CASSQGNSGPTDTQYF.

In nucleotides, the CDR3 is TGTGCCAGCAGCTTTCCAGGGAGCTCCTACAATGAGCAGTTCTTC. Protein sequence: CASSFPGSSYNEQFF. The rearrangement uses TRBV7-9 and TRBJ2-1; tentatively, D is TRBD1 or TRBD2 (5 bases each). The CDR3 has 15 amino acids. V shed 3 bases and J shed 0 bases, with 9 bases lying between them. Germline CDR1 is SEHNR and CDR2 is FQNEAQ (reference sequence).

The chain combines TRBV28 with TRBJ2-2; D remains ambiguous. V was trimmed by 1 base and J by 6 bases, leaving 6 bases between them. The germline gives CDR1 MDHEN, CDR2 SYDVKM. The CDR3 spans 13 residues. CDR3 sequence reads: CASSLFYPGELFF. Written as DNA, the CDR3 is TGTGCCAGCAGTTTATTTTATCCCGGGGAGCTGTTTTTT.

This clone is a singleton in its sample. The genes are TRBV7-9 and TRBJ1-6; weak D call: TRBD1 (6 bases). The V end lost 6 bases, the J end lost 5 bases, and 14 bases lay between the germline ends. CDR3 length: 15 residues. CDR1 is SEHNR and CDR2 is FQNEAQ in the germline V gene (reference sequence). CDR3 coding DNA: TGTGCCAGCAGTTCTGGACAGAATAATAATTCACCCCTCCACTTT. Translation: CASSSGQNNNSPLHF.

This sequence joins TRBV12-3 or TRBV12-4 and TRBJ2-3, with unresolved D. The CDR3 runs to 12 residues. V dropped 5 bases and J dropped 6 bases, with 9 bases sitting between them. This chain's CDR3 is CASSATVDTQYF. In nucleotides, the CDR3 is TGTGCCAGCAGTGCTACGGTTGATACGCAGTATTTT.

V usage is TRBV6-5 and J usage is TRBJ2-7; 9 nucleotides agree with TRBD1. CDR1 and CDR2 from the germline V gene are MNHEY and SVGAGI. V lost 6 bases, J lost 5 bases, and 8 bases stayed unmatched. There are 14 residues in the CDR3. The CDR3 region is CASSLNGQGNEQYF. The CDR3 coding sequence is TGTGCCAGCAGCCTGAATGGACAGGGGAACGAGCAGTACTTC.

The CDR3 nucleotides read TGTGCCAGCAGTTTAGCGGGGAACACTGAAGCTTTCTTT. This sequence encodes CASSLAGNTEAFF. The chain has TRBV12-3 or TRBV12-4 and TRBJ1-1; D remains unclear. V lost 0 bases, J lost 1 base, and 3 bases lay in between. The CDR3 extends over 13 amino acids.

The chain couples TRBV27 to TRBJ1-2; D may be TRBD1 (5 bases). CDR3 length: 14 amino acids. The V end lost 2 bases, the J end lost 6 bases, and 13 bases lay between the germline ends. Looked up from germline, CDR1 is MNHEY and CDR2 is SMNVEV (reference sequence). For the CDR3, the DNA is TGTGCCAGCAGTTTAGGGGGTTCGGGGGATGGCTACACCTTC. This gives the protein CASSLGGSGDGYTF.